This record covers a single T cell receptor (beta chain). Its specificity is unknown. TCRdb's table, derived via immunoSEQ multiplex PCR, lists solely in-frame clones and lacks some. Of around 76,000 clones in the sample, about 85% are singletons; the top ten hold over 0.6%. Sample time point: week 23, last vaccination. Every vaccination contained 300 ug of the mutant IDH1 20-mer peptide and was paired with topical imiquimod. New IDH1-mutant, ATRX-lost WHO grade 3 or 4 astrocytomas occurred in donors. This sample is part of a study of a mutant IDH1 vaccine in newly diagnosed glioma. V lost 7 bases and J lost 1; bases outside the gene matches: 9. Germline assignment: CDR1 MNHNS and CDR2 SASEGT. CDR3 length equals 15 residues.

This chain links TRBV6-1 with TRBJ2-7, with 8 bases fitting TRBD2. This TCR was recovered from a woman aged 45-65 years with glioma. Sequenced material: PBMCs, taken from a glioma patient whose treatment included an IDH1 peptide vaccine. CDR3 region: CASIRSGDISYEQYF. Written as DNA, the CDR3 is TGTGCCAGCATTCGTAGCGGGGACATTTCCTACGAGCAGTACTTC.